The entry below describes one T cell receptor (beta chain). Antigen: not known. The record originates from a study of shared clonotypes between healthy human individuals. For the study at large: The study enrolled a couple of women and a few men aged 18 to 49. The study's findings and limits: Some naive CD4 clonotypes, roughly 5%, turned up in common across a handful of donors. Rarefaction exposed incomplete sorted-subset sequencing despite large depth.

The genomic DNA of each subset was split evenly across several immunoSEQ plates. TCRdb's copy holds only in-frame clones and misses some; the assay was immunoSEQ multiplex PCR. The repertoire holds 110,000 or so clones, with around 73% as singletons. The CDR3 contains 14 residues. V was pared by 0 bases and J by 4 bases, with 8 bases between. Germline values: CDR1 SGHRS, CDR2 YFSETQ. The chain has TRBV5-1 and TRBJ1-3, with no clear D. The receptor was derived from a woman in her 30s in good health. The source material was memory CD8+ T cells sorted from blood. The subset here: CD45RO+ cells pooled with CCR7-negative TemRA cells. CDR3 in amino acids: CASSLAGYGNTIYF. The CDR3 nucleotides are TGCGCCAGCAGCTTGGCGGGATACGGAAACACCATATATTTT.